Detailed here is one T cell receptor (beta chain). No antigen is known for it. No much larger clone exists at a distance of one base, and base qualities are not known. Healthy HIV-negative adults with no recently reported acute infections or vaccinations were included as donors. Every donor was a Caucasian adult residing in Nashville, Tennessee, USA. CD4+ T cells were enriched by magnetic negative selection; naive cells were then positively selected on CD45RA, and the negative fraction formed the memory subset. After blood collection by leukapheresis, PBMCs were isolated using Ficoll-Histopaque density gradient centrifugation and then cryopreserved in the vapor phase of liquid nitrogen. Analytical flow cytometry was used to check the purity and quantity of each magnetically sorted T cell population. Each sorted fraction had its genomic DNA isolated and then quantified by UV absorbance on a Nanodrop 2000c.

For CDR1 and CDR2, the germline V gene lists SGHTA and FQGNSA. Trimming removed 3 bases from V and 5 bases from J; the gene matches leave 3 bases unexplained. CDR3 length: 13 amino acids, cysteine to phenylalanine. The kept DNA is CDR3 alone, 39 bases in frame from the first base. This sample was included in a study of shared clonotypes between healthy human individuals (dated by TCRdb to 2018 to 2021). The study in broad terms: The cohort included a few men and two women between 18 and 49 years of age. To increase sequencing depth and limit assay-specific biases, TCR repertoire library preparation and sequencing were carried out by different laboratories using diverse techniques. Blood TCR repertoires of about five healthy adults were deeply sequenced to estimate repertoire size and the extent of clonotype sharing between individuals. Leukapheresis yielded between about 0.94 and 8.9 billion PBMCs per donor. For each donor, CD4 naive and CD4 memory were each run on three plates, CD8 naive on two plates, and CD8 memory on one plate.

The investigation overall reported the following: Across several donors, approximately 4.9% of naive CD4, approximately 3.5% of naive CD8, 2% to 2.5% of memory CD4, and about 0.44% of memory CD8 clonotypes were shared. Higher generation probabilities were observed for clonotypes shared by all four sorted-subset donors than for non-shared clonotypes. Incomplete sequencing was indicated by rarefaction of sorted-subset datasets, despite the large sequencing depth. Pairwise subsampling indicated that sequencing depth was expected to affect the degree of clonotype sharing among donors. Sampling was restricted to blood, and TCR repertoires in tissue are likely to differ from TCR repertoires in blood. Because the study included a small number of donors, the genetic and exposure-history diversity represented was limited. Naive subsets generally had larger estimated clonotype richness than memory subsets.

Using the deep immunoSEQ assay, TCR CDR3 regions were amplified from genomic DNA by multiplex PCR. Extracted genomic DNA from each cell subset was distributed evenly across all wells of several immunoSEQ 96-well plates, and each plate was treated as a replicate. For sorted subsets, each replicate PCR was loaded with approximately 200 ng genomic DNA, equivalent to roughly 30,000 T cell genomes. Purified libraries were quantified with a Qubit 3.0 fluorometer, sized on a Bioanalyzer 2100, and re-quantified with the KAPA Library Quantification kit. Every immunoSEQ 96-well plate was sequenced on a separate single-read 150-cycle Illumina NextSeq 550 flow cell. For the original study's pipeline: Because only junctional sequences without quality scores were contained in the immunoSEQ output, filtering matching that applied to full-length reads could not be performed. To assign V/J genes and CDR3, sequences were annotated against IMGT germline references using PyIR, a Python wrapper for IgBLAST v1.9. Reads were removed for weak V/J assignments (E-value above 1e-6), missing CDR3, stop codons, out-of-frame junctions, or ambiguous translated residues. A V3J clonotype was defined by an identical inferred V gene, J gene, and CDR3 amino acid sequence. The percentage overlap between two repertoires was calculated by dividing the number of shared unique clonotypes by the size of the smaller repertoire. Repertoire richness was assessed with RTK rarefaction, the Chao1 estimator, and Recon v2.1 estimates of unobserved clonotypes. Generation probabilities were computed with OLGA for all TCRbeta clonotypes obtained by the gDNA method from several donors. The immuneACCESS repertoire file appears here via TCRdb, limited to in-frame rearrangements. These files lack a portion of the clones; in checked studies, under half of the deficit traces to unresolved V genes, and the cause of the others is not known. V and J calls and clone size are as listed in that table; D and trimming were resolved from the DNA. The sample yields about 1 million clones; about 75% were counted once. Around 1.4% of the sample lies in the top ten.

The rearranged segments are TRBV7-2 and TRBJ1-1, with TRBD1 matching 7 junction bases. This sequence was found in a young man in good health. The sequenced material came from memory CD4+ T cells sorted from blood. Read against the paper, the sample's cell subset or site label means: CD45RA-negative fraction. DNA sequence: TGTGCCAGCAGCTTCAGGGGGAGTACTGAAGCTTTCTTT. The resulting protein is CASSFRGSTEAFF. The reference TRBV7-2 and TRBJ1-1 proteins fill in what lies around the CDR3, so the full variable domain reads GAGVSQSPSNKVTEKGKDVELRCDPISGHTALYWYRQSLGQGLEFLIYFQGNSAPDKSGLPSDRFSAERTGGSVSTLTIQRTQQEDSAVYLCASSFRGSTEAFFGQGTRLTVV.